The text below deals with one T cell receptor beta chain. Its antigen is undetermined. Clones were read by immunoSEQ multiplex PCR, and TCRdb kept only the in-frame ones, dropping some. This repertoire shows more than 1.2 million clones, around 98.5% found once; its top ten account for 0.3% to 0.45%. Investigators divided CD4+ cells into CD45RA+ naive and CD45RA-negative memory subsets. This sample is drawn from a study of shared clonotypes between healthy human individuals. In germline, CDR1 is SGHRS, CDR2 YFSETQ. CDR3 size: 14 residues. Trimming took 3 bases from V and 5 from J; bases not matched to a gene: 8. Study outcomes and limitations: Although depth was large, rarefaction showed that sequencing of the sorted subsets was incomplete.

The sequencing input was naive CD4+ T cells sorted from blood. Subset reported: CD45RA+ positively selected. The TCR was taken from a man under 40 in good health. J is TRBJ2-7 and V is TRBV5-1, with 7 bases that match TRBD1. CDR3 sequence reads: CASSSTGTVNEQYF. CDR3 bases: TGCGCCAGCAGCTCAACCGGGACAGTGAACGAGCAGTACTTC.